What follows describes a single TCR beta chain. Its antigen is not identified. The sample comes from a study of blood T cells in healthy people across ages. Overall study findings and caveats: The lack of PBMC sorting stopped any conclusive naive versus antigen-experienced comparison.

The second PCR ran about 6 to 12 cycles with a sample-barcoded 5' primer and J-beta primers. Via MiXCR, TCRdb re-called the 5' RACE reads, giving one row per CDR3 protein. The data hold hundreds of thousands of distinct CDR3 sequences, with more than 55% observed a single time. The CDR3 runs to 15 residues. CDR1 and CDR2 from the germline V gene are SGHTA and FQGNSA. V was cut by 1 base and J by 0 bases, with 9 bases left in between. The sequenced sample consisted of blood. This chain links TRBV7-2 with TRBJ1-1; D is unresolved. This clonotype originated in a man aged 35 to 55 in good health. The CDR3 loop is CASSLGVGMNTEAFF. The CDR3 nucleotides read TGTGCCAGCAGCTTAGGCGTCGGTATGAACACTGAAGCTTTCTTT.